This T cell receptor beta chain was identified in a study of identical twins. Broader study findings: Models predicted too little out-of-frame TCR alpha sharing in monozygotic twins.

For this clonotype: Its matching antigen is unknown.

CDR1 and CDR2 from the germline V gene are GTSNPN and SVGIG (reference sequence). Trimming stripped 8 bases from V and 0 bases from J, with 13 bases between. This CDR3 is 13 amino acids long. TCRdb re-called the 5' RACE reads with MiXCR, one entry per CDR3 protein. The table records 520,000 or so distinct CDR3 sequences, about 20% of them present only once. Separately, the same data were catalogued under a study of T cells expressing NK-cell markers.

Sample: CD4+ T cells sorted from blood. This chain joins TRBV30 and TRBJ1-2; D perhaps matches TRBD1 (5 bases). The sequence was obtained from a woman under 30 in good health. The CDR3 loop reads CAGPGEANYGYTF. In DNA, the CDR3 is TGTGCCGGGCCGGGGGAAGCTAACTATGGCTACACCTTC.